Listed here is a single T cell receptor (beta chain). Profiling relied on immunoSEQ multiplex PCR, and the TCRdb table lists in-frame clones only, not all of them. The sample has roughly 79,000 clones, roughly four fifths seen once; the top ten hold 3% to 4.5%. This specimen belongs to a study of technical replicates of blood from a handful of donors. This CDR3 is built from 19 residues. J lost 2 bases, V lost 4 bases, and 14 bases had no gene match. Germline V gene sequence: CDR1 SGHNT, CDR2 YYREEE (reference sequence). This receptor was taken from a human donor in good health. Some clones in this sample may be carry-over from other donors' samples. Sequenced: PBMCs. This chain connects TRBV5-4 to TRBJ2-5; 13 positions agree with TRBD2. CDR3 loop: CASSLSPTSGGSIQETQYF. Here the CDR3 DNA reads TGTGCCAGCAGCCTCAGCCCGACTAGCGGGGGGTCGATACAAGAGACCCAGTACTTC. Using reference TRBV5-4 and TRBJ2-5 for the parts outside the CDR3, the full variable domain is ETGVTQSPTHLIKTRGQQVTLRCSSQSGHNTVSWYQQALGQGPQFIFQYYREEENGRGNFPPRFSGLQFPNYSSELNVNALELDDSALYLCASSLSPTSGGSIQETQYFGPGTRLLVL.